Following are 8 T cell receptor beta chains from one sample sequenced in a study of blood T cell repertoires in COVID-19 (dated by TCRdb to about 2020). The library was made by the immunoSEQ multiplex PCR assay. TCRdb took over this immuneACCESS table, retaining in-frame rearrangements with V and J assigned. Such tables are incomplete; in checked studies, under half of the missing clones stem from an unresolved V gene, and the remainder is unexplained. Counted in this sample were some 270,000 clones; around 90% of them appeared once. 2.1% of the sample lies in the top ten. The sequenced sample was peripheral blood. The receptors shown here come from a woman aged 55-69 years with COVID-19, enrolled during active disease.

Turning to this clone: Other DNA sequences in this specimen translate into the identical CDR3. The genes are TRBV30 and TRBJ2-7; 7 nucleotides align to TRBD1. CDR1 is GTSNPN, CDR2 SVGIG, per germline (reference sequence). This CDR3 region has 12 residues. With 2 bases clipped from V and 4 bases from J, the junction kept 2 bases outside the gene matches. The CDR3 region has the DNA TGTGCCTGGAGTAAGGACAGGTACGAGCAGTACTTC. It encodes CAWSKDRYEQYF.

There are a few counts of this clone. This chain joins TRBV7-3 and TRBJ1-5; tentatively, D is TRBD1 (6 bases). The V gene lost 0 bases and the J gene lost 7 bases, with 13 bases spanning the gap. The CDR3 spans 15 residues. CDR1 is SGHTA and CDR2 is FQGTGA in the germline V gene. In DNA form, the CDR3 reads TGTGCCAGCAGCTTAACGGTGGGGCAGGGGCAGCCCCAGCATTTT. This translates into CASSLTVGQGQPQHF. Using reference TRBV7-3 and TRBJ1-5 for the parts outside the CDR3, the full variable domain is GAGVSQTPSNKVTEKGKYVELRCDPISGHTALYWYRQSLGQGPEFLIYFQGTGAADDSGLPNDRFFAVRPEGSVSTLKIQRTERGDSAVYLCASSLTVGQGQPQHFGDGTRLSIL.

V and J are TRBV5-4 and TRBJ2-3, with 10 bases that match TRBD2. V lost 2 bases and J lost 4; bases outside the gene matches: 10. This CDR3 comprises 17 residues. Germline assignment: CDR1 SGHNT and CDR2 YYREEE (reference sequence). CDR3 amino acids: CASSLAQLAGKADTQYF. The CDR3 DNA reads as TGTGCCAGCAGCTTAGCACAACTAGCGGGGAAAGCAGATACGCAGTATTTT.

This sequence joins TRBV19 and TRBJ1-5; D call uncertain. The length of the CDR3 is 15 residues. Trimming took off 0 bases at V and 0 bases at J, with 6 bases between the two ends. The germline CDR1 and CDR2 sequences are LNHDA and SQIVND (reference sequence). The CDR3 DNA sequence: TGTGCCAGTAGTATAGACCAGTATAGCAATCAGCCCCAGCATTTT. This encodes CASSIDQYSNQPQHF.

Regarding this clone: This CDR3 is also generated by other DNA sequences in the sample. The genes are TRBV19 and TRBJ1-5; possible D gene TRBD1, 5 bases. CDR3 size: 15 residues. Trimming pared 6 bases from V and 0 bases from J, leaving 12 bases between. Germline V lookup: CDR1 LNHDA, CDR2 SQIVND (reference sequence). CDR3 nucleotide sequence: TGTGCCAGTAGGGGGCAGGGTTATAGCAATCAGCCCCAGCATTTT. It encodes CASRGQGYSNQPQHF.

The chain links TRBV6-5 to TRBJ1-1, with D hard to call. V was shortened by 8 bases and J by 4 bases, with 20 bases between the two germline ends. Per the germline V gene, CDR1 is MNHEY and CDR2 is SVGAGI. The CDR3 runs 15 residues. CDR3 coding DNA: TGTGCCAGCGGGCCCCGGCCGTTCTCGCGCACTGAAGCTTTCTTT. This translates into CASGPRPFSRTEAFF.

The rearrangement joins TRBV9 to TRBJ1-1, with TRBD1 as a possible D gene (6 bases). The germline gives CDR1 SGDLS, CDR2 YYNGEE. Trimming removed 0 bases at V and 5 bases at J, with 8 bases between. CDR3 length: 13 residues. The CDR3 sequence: CASSVAQGTEAFF. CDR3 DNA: TGTGCCAGCAGCGTAGCTCAGGGGACTGAAGCTTTCTTT.

The CDR3 is CASSQVGGNTEAFF. DNA of the CDR3: TGTGCCAGCAGCCAAGTCGGGGGGAACACTGAAGCTTTCTTT. The rearrangement uses TRBV3-1 (or the pseudogene TRBV3-2) and TRBJ1-1; D is possibly TRBD1 (5 bases). Deletions cut 1 base from V and 1 base from J, with 7 bases between. The CDR3 spans 14 residues. The germline V gene has CDR1 LGHDT and CDR2 YNNKEL (reference sequence).